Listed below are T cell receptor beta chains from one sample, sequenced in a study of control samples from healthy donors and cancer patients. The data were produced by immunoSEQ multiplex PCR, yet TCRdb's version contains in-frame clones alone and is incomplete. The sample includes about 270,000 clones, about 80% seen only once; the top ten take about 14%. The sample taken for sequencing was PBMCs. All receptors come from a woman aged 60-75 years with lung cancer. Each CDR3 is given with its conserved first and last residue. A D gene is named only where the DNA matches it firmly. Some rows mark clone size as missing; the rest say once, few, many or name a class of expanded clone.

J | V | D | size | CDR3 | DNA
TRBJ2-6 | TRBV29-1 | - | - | CSVDFSGANVLTF | TGCAGCGTTGACTTCTCTGGGGCCAACGTCCTGACTTTC
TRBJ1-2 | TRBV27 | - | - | CASSLGQSDGYTF | TGTGCCAGCAGCCTCGGACAGAGCGATGGCTACACCTTC
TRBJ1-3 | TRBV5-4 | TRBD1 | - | CASSSASGGSGNTIYF | TGTGCCAGCAGCTCCGCTTCAGGGGGATCGGGAAACACCATATATTTT
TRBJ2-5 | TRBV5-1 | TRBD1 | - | CASSPGQGWSQYF | TGCGCCAGCAGCCCGGGACAGGGCTGGTCCCAGTACTTC
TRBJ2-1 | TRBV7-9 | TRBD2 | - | CASSNSGSPHNEQFF | TGTGCCAGCAGCAATAGCGGGAGCCCCCACAATGAGCAGTTCTTC
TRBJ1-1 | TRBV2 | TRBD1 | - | CASSNRGARAEAFF | TGTGCCAGCAGCAACAGGGGAGCGAGAGCTGAAGCTTTCTTT
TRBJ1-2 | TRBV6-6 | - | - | CASSYTVNYGYTF | TGTGCCAGCAGTTACACCGTTAACTATGGCTACACCTTC
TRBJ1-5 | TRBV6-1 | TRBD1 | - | CASSEARGVGNQPQHF | TGTGCCAGCAGTGAGGCCAGGGGGGTTGGCAATCAGCCCCAGCATTTT
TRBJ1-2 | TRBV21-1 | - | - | CASSKVTGGGPPFHCGYTF | TGTGCCAGCAGCAAAGTTACGGGGGGGGGACCCCCCTTCCATTGCGGCTACACCTTC
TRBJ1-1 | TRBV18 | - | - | CASSPQRNTEAFF | TGTGCCAGCTCACCACAGAGGAACACTGAAGCTTTCTTT
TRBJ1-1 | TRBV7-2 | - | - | CASSLGGRGWTEAFF | TGTGCCAGCAGCTTAGGAGGCCGAGGCTGGACTGAAGCTTTCTTT
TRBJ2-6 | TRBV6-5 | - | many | CASSVDNSGANVLTF | TGTGCCAGCAGCGTGGACAACTCTGGGGCCAACGTCCTGACTTTC
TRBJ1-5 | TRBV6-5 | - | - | CASRKGASNQPQHF | TGTGCCAGCAGGAAAGGGGCCAGCAATCAGCCCCAGCATTTT
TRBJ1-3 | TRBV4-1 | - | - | CASSLRGGGAGNTIYF | TGCGCCAGCAGCCTGCGGGGGGGCGGGGCTGGAAACACCATATATTTT
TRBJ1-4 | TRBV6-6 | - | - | CASTDAGSEKLFF | TGTGCCAGCACCGACGCGGGTAGTGAAAAACTGTTTTTT
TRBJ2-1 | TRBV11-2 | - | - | CASSLVQAGHNEQFF | TGTGCCAGCAGCTTAGTCCAAGCAGGGCACAATGAGCAGTTCTTC